The 21 T cell receptor beta chains presented below share a single source sample, sequenced in a study of T cells in women clearing cervical HPV infection. TCRdb keeps only in-frame clones here, not all; method: immunoSEQ multiplex PCR. This listing includes roughly 36,000 clones. Sequencing used blood buffy coat. The source is a woman between 18 and 70 years old with a cervical HPV16 infection that either progressed to CIN3+ or cleared (not recorded which).

On this clone: The read finishes 3 residues shy of the CDR3 end, and the germline J gene is used to complete it. The rearrangement links TRBV20-1 to TRBJ2-3; 12 bases map to TRBD2. V lost 1 base and J lost 3; bases outside the gene matches: 5. Germline lookup yields CDR1 DFQATT and CDR2 SNEGSKA (reference sequence). The length of the CDR3 is 16 residues. The CDR3 DNA, read in part, is TGCAGTGCTAGAGCTAGCGGGGGGGCCCGTACAGATACG. It encodes CSARASGGARTDT. The complete CDR3 reads CSARASGGARTDTQYF.

In the case of this clone: One end of the junction varies from germline; a read error may be responsible. The missing CDR3 end, 3 residues past where the read stops, is filled in from the germline J gene. The sample holds other DNA sequences that translate to the same CDR3. The V call is TRBV30, the J call TRBJ1-3, with a tentative D call TRBD1 (5 bases). Germline V gene lookup returns CDR1 GTSNPN and CDR2 SVGIG (reference sequence). The CDR3 is made up of 16 amino acids. CDR3 DNA, as far as it was read: TGTGCCTGGAGTAAGAAGGGGCCATACTCTGGAAACACA. It encodes CAWSKKGPYSGNT. The whole CDR3 is CAWSKKGPYSGNTIYF.

Of note for this clone: The observed sequence ends 3 residues before the CDR3 terminus, with the missing tail filled in from the germline J gene. The chain joins TRBV19 to TRBJ1-2, with a possible D match to TRBD1 (6 bases). From germline, CDR1 is LNHDA and CDR2 SQIVND (reference sequence). The V gene lost 4 bases and the J gene lost 1 base, with 10 bases spanning the gap. This CDR3 has 14 residues. CDR3 residues: CASSTDSVNYGYTF. CDR3 bases read: TGTGCCAGTAGTACGGACAGCGTTAACTATGGC.

With regard to this clone: Read sequence stops 3 residues before the CDR3 end, and the germline J gene provides the missing end. This chain joins TRBV10-3 and TRBJ2-2; D perhaps matches TRBD2 (5 bases). Per the germline V gene, CDR1 is ENHRY and CDR2 is SYGVKD. Trimming pared 2 bases from V and 6 bases from J, leaving 16 bases between. CDR3 length equals 16 residues. CDR3 DNA (partial): TGTGCCATCAGTGAGCTCGGGGAACGGGGTCCCGGGGAG. Translating gives CAISELGERGPGE. The CDR3 in its entirety is CAISELGERGPGELFF.

Points on this clone: The CDR3 end is not reached by the read, which stops 3 residues before it; the germline J gene fills it in. The chain combines TRBV12-3 or TRBV12-4 with TRBJ1-3; possibly TRBD1 for D (6 bases). V lost 2 bases, J lost 6 bases, and 14 bases lay in between. This CDR3 has 15 residues. The CDR3 loop reads CASSLSSGGENTIYF. CDR3 DNA (partial): TGTGCCAGCAGTTTATCGTCGGGGGGCGAAAACACC.

In the case of this clone: The read ends 3 residues early relative to the CDR3; the germline J gene fills the gap. V usage is TRBV5-5 and J usage is TRBJ1-3; the D is unclear. The length of the CDR3 is 15 residues. The germline V and J ends were trimmed by 6 bases and 0 bases, with 13 bases remaining between them. Germline V gene lookup returns CDR1 SGHKS and CDR2 YYEKEE (reference sequence). The DNA read from the CDR3 is TGTGCCAGCACGAACCAGGCAAGCTCTGGAAACACC. It translates to CASTNQASSGNT. The CDR3 as a whole reads CASTNQASSGNTIYF.

Comment on this clone: The sequenced fragment ends 3 residues before the CDR3 boundary, so the rest is inferred from the germline J gene. The genes are TRBV7-2 and TRBJ1-2; 7 nucleotides align to TRBD1. Trimming at V came to 5 bases and at J to 7 bases, leaving 10 bases not matched to a gene. Germline V gives CDR1 SGHTA, CDR2 FQGNSA. CDR3 length: 14 residues. CDR3 protein: CASSLGQGGTGYTF. Partial CDR3 DNA: TGTGCCAGCAGCCTTGGGCAGGGGGGAACTGGC.

Details on this clone: The CDR3 end lies 3 residues beyond the end of the read and is filled in from the germline J gene. The chain carries TRBV6-4 and TRBJ2-3; 10 bases line up with TRBD2. The CDR3 has 15 amino acids. From germline, CDR1 is MRHNA and CDR2 SNTAGT. J gave up 1 base and V 6 bases, and 4 bases lay outside the gene matches. The CDR3 is CASRIGLAGTDTQYF. The part of the CDR3 DNA that was read is TGTGCCAGCAGGATAGGACTAGCGGGCACAGATACG.

For this clone: The missing CDR3 end, 3 residues past where the read stops, is filled in from the germline J gene. This chain links TRBV5-1 with TRBJ2-3; 9 bases are shared with TRBD1. Germline V lookup: CDR1 SGHRS, CDR2 YFSETQ. Unmatched junction bases numbered 5, after V lost 3 bases and J lost 3 bases. The CDR3 contains 15 residues. Partial CDR3 DNA: TGCGCCAGCAGCTCACAGGGGGCTAGAACAGATACG. Its translation is CASSSQGARTDT. The CDR3 reads in full as CASSSQGARTDTQYF.

For this clone: The read finishes 3 residues shy of the CDR3 end, and the germline J gene is used to complete it. The rearrangement uses TRBV20-1 and TRBJ2-4, with 12 bases matching TRBD1. Germline V gives CDR1 DFQATT, CDR2 SNEGSKA (reference sequence). This CDR3 has 13 residues. The part of the CDR3 DNA that was read is TGCAGTGCTAGAGGAGGGACAGGGGGCACT. Translation gives CSARGGTGGT. The full CDR3 protein is CSARGGTGGTQYF.

Remarks on this clone: The observed sequence ends 3 residues before the CDR3 terminus, with the missing tail filled in from the germline J gene. This chain uses TRBV5-4 with TRBJ2-4, with TRBD1 identical over 7 bases. J was trimmed by 2 bases and V by 3 bases; bases with no gene match: 5. Germline V CDR1 and CDR2: SGHNT, YYREEE (reference sequence). This CDR3 has 15 residues. The CDR3 sequence: CASSSGGDSKNIQYF. CDR3 DNA (partial): TGTGCCAGCAGCTCAGGGGGTGATTCCAAAAACATT.

Notes on this clone: The read is 3 residues too short to cover the CDR3 end, so that end is filled in from the germline J gene. This rearrangement joins TRBV5-1 to TRBJ2-1, with 10 bases matching TRBD2. The CDR3 consists of 16 residues. Germline values: CDR1 SGHRS, CDR2 YFSETQ. V was clipped by 4 bases and J by 5 bases; unmatched bases: 9. The DNA read from the CDR3 is TGCGCCAGCAGCCTAACCCTAGCGGGGGTAAACAATGAG. This gives the protein CASSLTLAGVNNE. The whole CDR3 region reads CASSLTLAGVNNEQFF.

Turning to this clone: Read sequence stops 3 residues before the CDR3 end, and the germline J gene provides the missing end. J is TRBJ1-1 and V is TRBV6-1, with a tentative D call TRBD1 (5 bases). The CDR3 is made up of 14 amino acids. Germline-derived CDR1 and CDR2 are MNHNS and SASEGT. Trimming stripped 2 bases from V and 4 bases from J, with 11 bases between. The CDR3 DNA, read in part, is TGTGCCAGCAGTGAACAGGGAGTGCGCACTGAA. Translation gives CASSEQGVRTE. The CDR3 reads in full as CASSEQGVRTEAFF.

Notes on this clone: The CDR3 extends 3 residues past the end of the read, so its final part is completed from the germline J gene. The chain couples TRBV2 to TRBJ2-7, with 10 bases identical to TRBD2. J lost 4 bases, V lost 8 bases, and 14 bases had no gene match. The CDR3 has 16 residues. CDR1 is SNHLY, CDR2 FYNNEI, per germline. The CDR3 loop reads CASRQGTGTSAYEQYF. CDR3 bases read: TGTGCCAGCCGACAGGGGACCGGGACTAGCGCGTACGAG.

Regarding this clone: Sequencing ends 3 residues short of the CDR3 end; the germline J gene provides the rest. The gene calls are TRBV7-9 and TRBJ1-5; D is ambiguous. The V end lost 8 bases, the J end lost 3 bases, and 11 bases lay between the germline ends. This CDR3 comprises 13 residues. Germline V gene sequence: CDR1 SEHNR, CDR2 FQNEAQ (reference sequence). CDR3 DNA, as far as it was read: TGTGCCAGCGGCGACACAAACAATCAGCCC. The encoded protein is CASGDTNNQP. The full-length CDR3 reads as CASGDTNNQPQHF.

A note on this clone: The CDR3 end is not reached by the read, which stops 3 residues before it; the germline J gene fills it in. The V call is TRBV11-1, the J call TRBJ2-7, with D perhaps TRBD1 (5 bases). There are 15 residues in the CDR3. Trimming took off 8 bases at V and 4 bases at J, with 21 bases between the two ends. Per the germline V gene, CDR1 is SGHAT and CDR2 is FQDESV (reference sequence). The sequenced CDR3 bases are TGTGCCAGCTCCATGGGGCCATCCATAGGGTACGAG. Protein sequence: CASSMGPSIGYE. The full CDR3 is CASSMGPSIGYEQYF.

About this clone itself: The read comes to an end 3 residues before the CDR3 does, leaving the germline J gene to fill in the end. V gene TRBV5-5 combines with J gene TRBJ1-1; D uncertain. Germline-derived CDR1 and CDR2 are SGHKS and YYEKEE (reference sequence). The CDR3 runs to 13 residues. The sequenced part of the CDR3 DNA is TGTGCCAGCAGCCGTATGACACGCGATTTG. Its protein product is CASSRMTRDL. The entire CDR3 protein is CASSRMTRDLAFF.

This clone is called medium-sized based on its frequency. The sequenced fragment ends 3 residues before the CDR3 boundary, so the rest is inferred from the germline J gene. This rearrangement joins TRBV20-1 to TRBJ2-7; 9 bases match TRBD2. The length of the CDR3 is 16 residues. Per the germline V gene, CDR1 is DFQATT and CDR2 is SNEGSKA (reference sequence). V lost 0 bases, J lost 3 bases, and 9 bases stayed unmatched. CDR3 bases read: TGCAGTGCTAGAGATGGGGAGGTAGCGGGGGACTACGAG. Amino acid sequence: CSARDGEVAGDYE. The CDR3 in full is CSARDGEVAGDYEQYF.

Note on this clone: The read stops 3 residues short of the end of the CDR3; the missing end is completed from the germline J gene. The chain joins TRBV5-4 to TRBJ2-2, with D possibly matching TRBD1 (6 bases). Germline CDR1 reads SGHNT; CDR2 reads YYREEE (reference sequence). The CDR3 covers 14 residues. Trimming removed 4 bases at V and 6 bases at J, with 13 bases between. CDR3 protein: CASSQDSGAGELFF. The sequenced part of the CDR3 DNA is TGTGCCAGCAGCCAGGACAGTGGGGCCGGGGAG. The full variable domain, rest sourced from reference TRBV5-4 and TRBJ2-2, is ETGVTQSPTHLIKTRGQQVTLRCSSQSGHNTVSWYQQALGQGPQFIFQYYREEENGRGNFPPRFSGLQFPNYSSELNVNALELDDSALYLCASSQDSGAGELFFGEGSRLTVL.

On this clone: The CDR3 goes on 3 residues after the read ends, and that part is filled in from the germline J gene. The genes are TRBV10-3 and TRBJ2-2; TRBD1 is a possible D gene (6 bases). From germline, CDR1 is ENHRY and CDR2 SYGVKD. This CDR3 region has 14 residues. CDR3: CAISERTGSEKLFF. The sequenced CDR3 bases are TGTGCCATCAGCGAACGCACAGGGAGTGAAAAG.

On this clone: The read finishes 3 residues shy of the CDR3 end, and the germline J gene is used to complete it. The chain recombines TRBV2 with TRBJ2-3, with no clear D. The CDR3 spans 15 residues. Germline V gene lookup returns CDR1 SNHLY and CDR2 FYNNEI. The CDR3 bases that were read are TGTGCCAGCAGTGTGAGTTCAGGAAGCAATCAGCCG. Translating it yields CASSVSSGSNQP. The whole CDR3 protein is CASSVSSGSNQPQYF.